These 27 T cell receptor beta chains share one sample of origin, sequenced in a study of blood T cell repertoires in COVID-19. Produced via immunoSEQ multiplex PCR; TCRdb's table is partial and in-frame only. The sample includes a few hundred thousand clones, roughly 87% of them seen just once. Sequencing used PBMCs or T cells enriched from blood (not recorded which). These receptors were collected from a woman aged 45-65 years who had recovered from COVID-19.

The gene calls are TRBV14 and TRBJ2-1; a possible D gene is TRBD2 (5 bases). CDR1 is SGHDN, CDR2 FVKESK, per germline. This CDR3 is built from 15 residues. The germline V and J ends were trimmed by 4 bases and 7 bases, with 17 bases remaining between them. DNA for the CDR3: TGTGCCAGCAGCCCGGCAGAATTTCAGCGGAATGAGCAGTTCTTC. Translating gives CASSPAEFQRNEQFF.

This rearrangement joins TRBV6-5 to TRBJ2-2; tentative D call: TRBD1 (5 bases). Germline values: CDR1 MNHEY, CDR2 SVGAGI. The V end lost 9 bases, the J end lost 5 bases, and 13 bases lay between the germline ends. The CDR3 runs to 13 residues. The CDR3 region has the DNA TGTGCCAGTAGGGGTTTAGGGACCGGGGAGCTGTTTTTT. Protein: CASRGLGTGELFF.

The CDR3 DNA reads as TGTGCCAGTAGTATTGTGGGGACAACCGAAAAACTGTTTTTT. Its protein product is CASSIVGTTEKLFF. The chain combines TRBV19 with TRBJ1-4; tentative D call: TRBD1 (6 bases). V lost 3 bases to trimming and J lost 8 bases, with 13 bases between them. The CDR3 contains 14 residues. Germline V gives CDR1 LNHDA, CDR2 SQIVND (reference sequence).

The V gene is TRBV19, the J gene TRBJ1-4; 7 bases are a match to TRBD1. Germline-derived CDR1 and CDR2 are LNHDA and SQIVND (reference sequence). There are 13 residues in the CDR3. V lost 10 bases to trimming and J lost 8 bases; unmatched junction nucleotides: 10. The CDR3 sequence: CAIWGDREEKLFF. CDR3 nucleotides: TGTGCCATTTGGGGAGACAGGGAGGAAAAACTGTTTTTT.

The chain combines TRBV12-3 or TRBV12-4 with TRBJ1-2; 7 bases are a match to TRBD1. The V gene end was trimmed by 6 bases and the J gene end by 7 bases; junction bases not matched to a gene: 8. The CDR3 consists of 13 residues. CDR3 sequence reads: CASSLTGAGGYTF. DNA for the CDR3: TGTGCCAGCAGCCTAACAGGGGCCGGTGGCTACACCTTC.

The chain is built from TRBV19 and TRBJ1-6; 8 bases are shared with TRBD1. The CDR3 contains 14 residues. Germline assignment: CDR1 LNHDA and CDR2 SQIVND (reference sequence). V was clipped by 8 bases and J by 7 bases; unmatched bases: 7. The chain's CDR3 is CASCPTGGNSPLHF. The CDR3 coding sequence is TGTGCCAGTTGCCCTACAGGGGGAAATTCACCCCTCCACTTT.

The chain links TRBV7-8 to TRBJ1-1; 7 bases are shared with TRBD1. This CDR3 has 17 residues. Germline V gene sequence: CDR1 SGHVS, CDR2 FQNEAQ. Trimming took 5 bases from V and 0 from J; bases not matched to a gene: 12. CDR3 residues: CASSPYRDSGMNTEAFF. The CDR3 region has the DNA TGTGCCAGCAGCCCATACCGGGACAGTGGAATGAACACTGAAGCTTTCTTT.

The V and J genes are TRBV7-8 and TRBJ2-7; TRBD2 matches at 9 bases. Germline loops: CDR1 SGHVS, CDR2 FQNEAQ. This CDR3 comprises 15 residues. V lost 0 bases and J lost 4; bases outside the gene matches: 4. Here the CDR3 reads CASSLAGTSSYEQYF. The CDR3 region has the DNA TGTGCCAGCAGCTTAGCCGGGACTAGCTCTTACGAGCAGTACTTC.

The chain recombines TRBV19 with TRBJ1-1; D may be TRBD1 (6 bases). This CDR3 region has 14 residues. Trimming took 1 base from V and 4 from J, leaving 10 bases between them. CDR1 is LNHDA, CDR2 SQIVND, per germline (reference sequence). CDR3 DNA: TGTGCCAGTAGTATAGGGGGGGGGCCCACTGAAGCTTTCTTT. Its translation is CASSIGGGPTEAFF.

This chain links TRBV3-1 (or the pseudogene TRBV3-2) with TRBJ1-2; the D gene is possibly TRBD1 (5 bases). Germline V gives CDR1 LGHDT, CDR2 YNNKEL (reference sequence). V shed 4 bases and J shed 7 bases, with 10 bases lying between them. This CDR3 is built from 12 residues. The CDR3: CASSLQGSGYTF. The CDR3 bases are TGTGCCAGCAGCCTCCAGGGAAGTGGCTACACCTTC.

The chain recombines TRBV4-2 with TRBJ1-2; D perhaps matches TRBD1 (6 bases). Looked up from germline, CDR1 is LGHNA and CDR2 is YNFKEQ. Trimming removed 2 bases from V and 5 bases from J, with 15 bases in between. This CDR3 contains 15 residues. The CDR3 protein is CASSQRSGHRYGYTF. As DNA, the CDR3 is TGTGCCAGCAGCCAACGGTCGGGACATAGGTATGGCTACACCTTC.

The genes are TRBV5-1 and TRBJ2-1, with a tentative D call TRBD1 (6 bases). This CDR3 has 13 amino acids. The germline V gene has CDR1 SGHRS and CDR2 YFSETQ. Between the trimmed V and J ends, which lost 4 bases and 10 bases, there was a span of 15 bases. The CDR3 protein is CASSGGARLEQFF. CDR3 bases: TGCGCCAGCAGCGGGGGCGCGAGGCTAGAGCAGTTCTTC.

The chain employs TRBV3-1 (or the pseudogene TRBV3-2) and TRBJ1-1; D is unclear. Germline CDR1 reads LGHDT; CDR2 reads YNNKEL (reference sequence). V lost 0 bases and J lost 4, with 6 bases in between. The CDR3 extends over 13 amino acids. CDR3 protein: CASSQEVSTEAFF. The CDR3 nucleotides are TGTGCCAGCAGCCAAGAGGTCAGCACTGAAGCTTTCTTT.

V gene TRBV19 combines with J gene TRBJ1-6, with D possibly matching TRBD1 (6 bases). Germline CDR1 and CDR2: LNHDA and SQIVND (reference sequence). This CDR3 is 12 amino acids long. Deletions cut 10 bases from V and 10 bases from J, with 14 bases between. In DNA form, the CDR3 reads TGTGCCACCTCGGGAGGGGGGTCACCCCTCCACTTT. Protein sequence: CATSGGGSPLHF.

J is TRBJ1-1 and V is TRBV29-1, with D possibly TRBD1 on 6 matching bases. The V gene's germline CDR1 is SQVTM and CDR2 ANQGSEA. This CDR3 contains 16 residues. With 0 bases removed from V and 2 bases from J, the gap between germline ends came to 16 bases. The CDR3, as DNA: TGCAGCGTTGAAGATCTGGCAGGGGTCTTCAACACTGAAGCTTTCTTT. Translation gives CSVEDLAGVFNTEAFF. The whole variable domain, remainder taken from reference TRBV29-1 and TRBJ1-1, is SAVISQKPSRDICQRGTSLTIQCQVDSQVTMMFWYRQQPGQSLTLIATANQGSEATYESGFVIDKFPISRPNLTFSTLTVSNMSPEDSSIYLCSVEDLAGVFNTEAFFGQGTRLTVV.

The chain combines TRBV6-5 with TRBJ1-5; TRBD1 is a possible D gene (5 bases). Germline V gene lookup returns CDR1 MNHEY and CDR2 SVGAGI. The V end was cut by 6 bases, the J end by 5 bases, with 14 bases between. This CDR3 has 14 residues. CDR3 sequence: CASSLFGGDQPQHF. For the CDR3, the DNA is TGTGCCAGCAGCCTCTTCGGGGGGGATCAGCCCCAGCATTTT.

This clone has a single count. The rearrangement joins TRBV5-6 to TRBJ1-2, with TRBD1 matching 9 bases. The CDR3 has 12 amino acids. Germline V gene sequence: CDR1 SGHDT, CDR2 YYEEEE. The J segment lost 7 bases and the V segment lost 5 bases, leaving 3 bases of the junction unmatched. The CDR3 sequence is CASRRTGVGYTF. The CDR3 DNA sequence: TGTGCCAGCAGACGGACAGGGGTTGGCTACACCTTC.

This chain connects TRBV12-3 or TRBV12-4 to TRBJ1-1, with unresolved D. V was cut by 4 bases and J by 9 bases, with 15 bases left in between. The CDR3 totals 13 residues. Here the CDR3 reads CASSSIAGGKAFF. The DNA for the CDR3 is TGTGCCAGCAGTTCCATCGCCGGTGGTAAAGCTTTCTTT.

V is TRBV5-1 and J is TRBJ1-1, with D possibly matching TRBD1 (5 bases). V was pared by 4 bases and J by 1 base, with 14 bases between. The CDR3 is made up of 15 amino acids. Germline V gene lookup returns CDR1 SGHRS and CDR2 YFSETQ. In DNA, the CDR3 is TGCGCCAGCAGCCCAAGGGGAACCGGGAACACTGAAGCTTTCTTT. Protein: CASSPRGTGNTEAFF.

J is TRBJ2-3 and V is TRBV3-1 (or the pseudogene TRBV3-2); TRBD2 aligns across 8 bases. CDR1 is LGHDT and CDR2 is YNNKEL in the germline V gene (reference sequence). CDR3 size: 17 residues. With 0 bases clipped from V and 3 bases from J, the junction kept 8 bases outside the gene matches. This chain's CDR3 is CASSQEAGARWTDTQYF. The CDR3 DNA reads as TGTGCCAGCAGCCAAGAAGCGGGAGCTCGGTGGACAGATACGCAGTATTTT.

The chain combines TRBV6-5 with TRBJ1-1; 7 bases are a match to TRBD1. The CDR3 runs to 15 residues. Per germline, CDR1 MNHEY and CDR2 SVGAGI. J lost 5 bases, V lost 8 bases, and 14 bases had no gene match. CDR3 region: CASGPGRGGNTEAFF. The DNA of the CDR3 is TGTGCCAGCGGACCCGGGCGAGGGGGCAATACTGAAGCTTTCTTT.

The chain is built from TRBV7-2 and TRBJ1-2; TRBD1 is a possible D gene (5 bases). The germline V and J ends were trimmed by 1 base and 4 bases, with 13 bases remaining between them. Per germline, CDR1 SGHTA and CDR2 FQGNSA. There are 15 residues in the CDR3. In DNA, the CDR3 is TGTGCCAGCAGCTTAGGTTCAGGGCCGGGCTATGGCTACACCTTC. This gives the protein CASSLGSGPGYGYTF.

The chain couples TRBV18 to TRBJ1-5, with a tentative D call TRBD1 (5 bases). This CDR3 is built from 14 residues. V shed 6 bases and J shed 0 bases, with 9 bases lying between them. Germline V gene sequence: CDR1 KGHSH, CDR2 LQKENI. Here the CDR3 DNA reads TGTGCCAGCTCCCAAAGGGGTAGCAATCAGCCCCAGCATTTT. This gives the protein CASSQRGSNQPQHF.

This chain uses TRBV28 with TRBJ1-5; TRBD1 agrees at 10 bases. From germline, CDR1 is MDHEN and CDR2 SYDVKM. The J segment lost 1 base and the V segment lost 5 bases, leaving 8 bases of the junction unmatched. CDR3 size: 17 residues. The CDR3 DNA follows: TGTGCCAGCAGTGTCTCCGGGACAGGGGCGAGCAATCAGCCCCAGCATTTT. Protein product: CASSVSGTGASNQPQHF.

The chain is built from TRBV16 and TRBJ2-5, with 10 positions matching TRBD1. Germline-derived CDR1 and CDR2 are KGHSY and FQNENV. The CDR3 is 15 residues long. V shed 4 bases, J shed 4 bases, and the junction held 6 bases outside the gene matches. CDR3 amino acids: CASSRRQGALETQYF. DNA of the CDR3: TGTGCCAGCAGCCGCAGACAGGGGGCATTAGAGACCCAGTACTTC.

This clone was seen a single time. This chain links TRBV18 with TRBJ1-4, with TRBD1 identical over 11 bases. There are 15 residues in the CDR3. Germline assignment: CDR1 KGHSH and CDR2 LQKENI. V was clipped by 3 bases and J by 15 bases; unmatched bases: 12. The CDR3 DNA follows: TGTGCCAGCTCACCTATAAGAGGACAGGGGGCCCACGTGTTTTTT. This encodes CASSPIRGQGAHVFF.

The chain carries TRBV27 and TRBJ1-3; the match to TRBD1 covers 7 bases. The CDR3 spans 13 residues. V gave up 0 bases and J gave up 7 bases; unmatched junction bases: 0. Germline V lookup: CDR1 MNHEY, CDR2 SMNVEV (reference sequence). The CDR3 sequence is CASSLSRGNTIYF. The CDR3 region has the DNA TGTGCCAGCAGTTTATCCAGGGGGAACACCATATATTTT.